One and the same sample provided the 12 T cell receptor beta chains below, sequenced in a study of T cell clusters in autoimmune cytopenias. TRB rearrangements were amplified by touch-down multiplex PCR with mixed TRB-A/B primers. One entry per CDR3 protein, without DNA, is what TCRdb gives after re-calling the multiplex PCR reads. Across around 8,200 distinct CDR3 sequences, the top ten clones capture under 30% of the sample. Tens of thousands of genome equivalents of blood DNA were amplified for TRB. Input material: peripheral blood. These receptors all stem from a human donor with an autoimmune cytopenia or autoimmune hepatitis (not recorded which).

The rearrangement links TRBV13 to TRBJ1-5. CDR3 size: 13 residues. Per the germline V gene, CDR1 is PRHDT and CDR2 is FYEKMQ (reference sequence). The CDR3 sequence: CASSLGHIQPQHF.

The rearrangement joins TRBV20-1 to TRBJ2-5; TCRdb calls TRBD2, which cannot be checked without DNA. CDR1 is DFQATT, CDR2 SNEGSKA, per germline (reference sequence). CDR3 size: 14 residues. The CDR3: CSAGTSGRQETQYF.

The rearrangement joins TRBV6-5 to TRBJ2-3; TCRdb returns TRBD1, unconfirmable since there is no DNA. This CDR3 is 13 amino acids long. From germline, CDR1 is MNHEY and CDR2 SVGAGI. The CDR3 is CASSSTGGDTQYF.

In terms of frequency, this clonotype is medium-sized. This chain's CDR3 is CASSPGRETQYF. The chain uses TRBV18 and TRBJ2-5. The CDR3 totals 12 residues. In germline, CDR1 is KGHSH, CDR2 LQKENI.

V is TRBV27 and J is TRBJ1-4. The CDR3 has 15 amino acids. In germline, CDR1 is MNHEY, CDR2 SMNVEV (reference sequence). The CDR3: CASSRDFGTNEKLFF.

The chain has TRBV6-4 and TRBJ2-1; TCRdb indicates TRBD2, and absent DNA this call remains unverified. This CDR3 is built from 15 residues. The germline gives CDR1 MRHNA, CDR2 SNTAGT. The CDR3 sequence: CASSVELAGVNEQFF.

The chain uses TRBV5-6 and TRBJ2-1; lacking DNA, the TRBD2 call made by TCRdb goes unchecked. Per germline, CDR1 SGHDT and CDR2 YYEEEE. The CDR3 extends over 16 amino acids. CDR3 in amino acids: CASSWLTSGRIDEQFF.

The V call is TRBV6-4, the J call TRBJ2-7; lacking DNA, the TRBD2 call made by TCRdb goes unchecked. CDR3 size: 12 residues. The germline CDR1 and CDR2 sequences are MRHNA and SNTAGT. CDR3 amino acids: CASTWGAYEQYF.

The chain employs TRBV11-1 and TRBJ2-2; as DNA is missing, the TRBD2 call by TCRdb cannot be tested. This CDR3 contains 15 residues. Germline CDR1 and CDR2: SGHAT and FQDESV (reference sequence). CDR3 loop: CASEAGVTSTGELFF.

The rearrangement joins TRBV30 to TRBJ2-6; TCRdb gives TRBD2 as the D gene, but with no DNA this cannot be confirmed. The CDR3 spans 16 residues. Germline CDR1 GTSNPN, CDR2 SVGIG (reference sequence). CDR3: CAWKKGLDSGANVLTF.

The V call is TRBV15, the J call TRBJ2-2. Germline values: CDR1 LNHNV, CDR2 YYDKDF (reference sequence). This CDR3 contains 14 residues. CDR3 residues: CATKSPASTGELFF. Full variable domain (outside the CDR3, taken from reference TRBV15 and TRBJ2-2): DAMVIQNPRYQVTQFGKPVTLSCSQTLNHNVMYWYQQKSSQAPKLLFHYYDKDFNNEADTPDNFQSRRPNTSFCFLDIRSPGLGDTAMYLCATKSPASTGELFFGEGSRLTVL.

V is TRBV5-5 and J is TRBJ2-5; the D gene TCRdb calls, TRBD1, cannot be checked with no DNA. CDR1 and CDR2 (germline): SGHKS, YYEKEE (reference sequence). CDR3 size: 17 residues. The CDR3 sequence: CASSLGAAGTAQETQYF.